The sequence of this TCR beta chain was determined in a study of T cell changes during pregnancy in multiple sclerosis (dated by TCRdb to between 2019 and 2020). Regarding the complete study: In women with multiple sclerosis, the researchers looked at how the T cell repertoire shifted as pregnancy progressed.

Measured from the cysteine to the phenylalanine, the CDR3 is 15 residues long. Only the CDR3 portion is preserved as DNA: 45 bases, with reading frame beginning at the first base. As encoded in the germline V gene (reference sequence), CDR1 is LNHDA while CDR2 is SQIVND. Germline trimming: 6 bases from V, 3 bases from J; junction bases outside gene matches: 6. As to this clone: Its cognate antigen has yet to be identified. Per-nucleotide qualities are absent, and no much larger clonotype sits a single base away.

Library generation was performed with the immunoSEQ multiplex PCR assay. In its TCRdb copy, this immuneACCESS table keeps in-frame sequences only and misses some clones. Where compared with another copy, unresolved V genes explain less than half of these, and the others have no known cause. A total of tens of thousands of clones appear in this sample, approximately 90% of them only once. Of the sample, about 2.9% is held by the ten largest clones. This receptor was identified in a female donor in good health, enrolled as a control in a pregnancy study. The source material was peripheral blood, sampled in the third trimester of pregnancy. In this chain, TRBV19 is recombined with TRBJ2-1, with TRBD2 matching 9 junction bases. This receptor has the CDR3 CASRVLAGVYNEQFF. DNA sequence: TGTGCCAGTAGAGTACTAGCGGGCGTCTACAATGAGCAGTTCTTC.